This TCR beta chain was found in a study of blood T cell repertoires in COVID-19 (TCRdb year 2020). Study-wide context: Samples from collaborators originated in the United States, Italy and Spain and spanned both the acute and convalescent phases of COVID-19. Deeply sampled blood TCRbeta repertoires from subjects exposed to, actively infected with, or recovered from COVID-19 were included in the dataset. Nearly every sample came with metadata listing a de-identified subject ID, COVID-19 status, age in years and sex. The repertoires were made available in a free public database intended to serve as a resource for research on the immune response to SARS-CoV-2. Samples were obtained from the ongoing ImmuneRACE study (first 160 participants) and from 1,000 to 1,500 subjects provided by 6 global collaborators. Where available, HLA class I and class II types were obtained from metadata supplied by the sample provider rather than from assay-based typing. The material from the prospective study consisted of cDNA or gDNA derived from T cells, B-cell-depleted T cells, or PBMCs.

Summary of the overall study and its limitations: The amount of clinical and demographic metadata varied by source and participant and was provided uncurated.

Comments on this clone: Its antigen remains unidentified. Base qualities were left out, and no much larger clone turns up one base away.

Participants in the prospective study were aged about 18 to 95 years, lived in 20 to 25 United States geographic areas, and enrolled through a virtual design. Cohort assignment in the prospective study relied on participant-reported clinical history from a screening survey and a study questionnaire. Each participant in the prospective study had whole blood, serum and a nasopharyngeal or oropharyngeal swab collected by mobile phlebotomists. Over a roughly 2-month period, participants in the prospective study had the option of providing additional blood draws and questionnaires. Prospective study blood samples were shipped either frozen or at room temperature before DNA extraction. TCRbeta CDR3 regions were amplified from genomic DNA using the immunoSEQ Assay, a bias-controlled multiplex PCR. Under the source paper's analysis protocol: The number of nucleated cells in each sample was estimated from the amplification of reference gene primers within the assay. Sequence reads were collapsed and filtered to measure the absolute abundance of every unique TCRbeta CDR3 rearrangement. Productive Simpson clonality was computed per sample as the square root of Simpson's diversity index over productive rearrangements. Here the immuneACCESS table is served through TCRdb, limited to in-frame sequences with V and J called. Missing clones are a known gap in these copies; in checked studies unresolved V genes cover under half, and the rest lacks a known reason. D and trimming come from the DNA, and the V and J calls and clone size come from that table. This sample lists around 200,000 clones; 80% were detected once. The ten largest account for around 7.4% of the sample.

This clonotype was sampled from a woman in her forties with acute COVID-19. What was sequenced was PBMCs or T cells enriched from blood (not recorded which).

The CDR3 reads as follows: CASSAPPGGAGELFF. The base sequence is TGTGCCAGCAGCGCCCCCCCCGGGGGTGCCGGGGAGCTGTTTTTT. The rearrangement joined TRBV9 to TRBJ2-2; the D gene is possibly TRBD2, with 6 bases matching. Trimming costs V 3 bases and J 6 bases, and their ends lie 15 bases apart. Per the germline V gene, SGDLS is the CDR1 and YYNGEE is the CDR2. From its cysteine to its phenylalanine, the CDR3 spans 15 amino acids. The kept DNA is CDR3 alone, 45 bases in frame from the first base.